A selection of T cell receptor beta chains follows, all from one sample in a study of Ad26.COV2.S vaccination and SARS-CoV-2 variants. Assay: immunoSEQ multiplex PCR; the TCRdb copy retains only in-frame clones and omits some. The repertoire includes over 200,000 clones, around 87% of them detected once, and 9.5% to 12% sits in the top ten. Sequencing was performed on peripheral blood, taken in a trial of Ad26.COV2.S vaccine versus placebo. The receptor source for this set is a person aged 18-60 years who received the Ad26.COV2.S COVID-19 vaccine or a placebo. Each CDR3 is given with its conserved first and last residue. The D gene is left open where the match is weak. Rows give clone size only sometimes, using once, few, many, or a class for an expanded clone.

j_gene,d_gene,v_gene,abundance,CDR3nt,CDR3aa
TRBJ1-1,-,TRBV7-9,-,TGTGCCAGCAGCTTAGGGGTTGGGACTGAAGCTTTCTTT,CASSLGVGTEAFF
TRBJ2-2,TRBD2,TRBV5-4,-,TGTGCCAGCAGCTTGGCTAGCGGGGGGAACACCGGGGAGCTGTTTTTT,CASSLASGGNTGELFF
TRBJ2-7,TRBD1,TRBV27,-,TGTGCCAGCAGTAGGGGACAGGGGGGAAACGAGCAGTACTTC,CASSRGQGGNEQYF
TRBJ1-1,-,TRBV9,-,TGTGCCAGCAGCGCTGGACCAAACACTGAAGCTTTCTTT,CASSAGPNTEAFF
TRBJ2-3,-,TRBV7-8,-,TGTGCCAGCAGCAGTAGACGGGGCTCCCTCACAGATACGCAGTATTTT,CASSSRRGSLTDTQYF
TRBJ1-1,-,TRBV6-5,-,TGTGCCAGCAGTTACTCGGGGCCAGACACTGAAGCTTTCTTT,CASSYSGPDTEAFF
TRBJ1-1,-,TRBV27,once,TGTGCCAGCAGTTTAGAGGGATATAGAACTGAAGCTTTCTTT,CASSLEGYRTEAFF
TRBJ2-1,TRBD1,TRBV19,-,TGTGCCACTCAGGACAGGCAGAACAATGAGCAGTTCTTC,CATQDRQNNEQFF
TRBJ2-7,TRBD2,TRBV6-1,-,TGTGCCAGCAGTGAGGCTAGCGGGGGCTACGAGCAGTACTTC,CASSEASGGYEQYF
TRBJ2-2,-,TRBV10-3,-,TGTGCCATCAGTGTCTCCGGGCCTCAGGGCGTCGGGGAGCTGTTTTTT,CAISVSGPQGVGELFF
TRBJ1-6,-,TRBV6-5,-,TGTGCCAGCAGTACCTCGGGACCCTATAATTCACCCCTCCACTTT,CASSTSGPYNSPLHF
TRBJ2-2,-,TRBV19,-,TGTGCCAGTAGTATATTAGGTGTGCCAGGAGAGACCGGGGAGCTGTTTTTT,CASSILGVPGETGELFF
TRBJ1-5,-,TRBV28,-,TGTGCCAGCAGTTTAGTCTCCACGGGACAGCCCCAGCATTTT,CASSLVSTGQPQHF
TRBJ1-1,TRBD1,TRBV6-1,-,TGTGCCAGCAGTGAAACCGGGACAGTCAACACTGAAGCTTTCTTT,CASSETGTVNTEAFF
TRBJ1-1,-,TRBV5-1,-,TGCGCCAGCAGCTTGGTGGCAGGGGTGAACACTGAAGCTTTCTTT,CASSLVAGVNTEAFF
TRBJ1-4,-,TRBV28,once,TGTGCCAGCAGTTCGTTCTGGACCCGACCCCCGGGTACAGGGTCAACTAATGAAAAACTGTTTTTT,CASSSFWTRPPGTGSTNEKLFF
TRBJ1-4,-,TRBV4-1,-,TGCGCCAGCAGTTTCGCGGCCCAGGGGAATGAAAAACTGTTTTTT,CASSFAAQGNEKLFF
TRBJ2-1,TRBD2,TRBV11-2,few,TGTGCCAGCACCTCAGGGACTAGCGGGTTAAATGAGCAGTTCTTC,CASTSGTSGLNEQFF
TRBJ2-5,-,TRBV5-1,-,TGCGCCAGCAGCTTTTCCTTACGACAGCTACAAGAGACCCAGTACTTC,CASSFSLRQLQETQYF
TRBJ1-2,-,TRBV19,-,TGTGCCAGTAGTCTCTGGGGGGCGCAGGGCTACACCTTC,CASSLWGAQGYTF
TRBJ2-3,TRBD1,TRBV11-2,-,TGTGCCAGCAGTCGCCGGGACAGGGTAGCGCCCACAGATACGCAGTATTTT,CASSRRDRVAPTDTQYF
TRBJ1-2,TRBD1,TRBV2,-,TGTGCCAGCAGGGGGGACAGGGGGTCTCCCTATGGCTACACCTTC,CASRGDRGSPYGYTF
TRBJ1-1,TRBD1,TRBV19,-,TGTGCCAGTAGTTCCCGGGGCAAGGGGGCGTACACTGAAGCTTTCTTT,CASSSRGKGAYTEAFF
TRBJ1-4,-,TRBV5-4,many,TGTGCCAGCAGCTTATTACAGGGAGGAAATGAAAAACTGTTTTTT,CASSLLQGGNEKLFF
TRBJ2-1,TRBD2,TRBV6-4,-,TGTGCCAGCAGTGAAGTTTCTAGCGGGAGTAGTAGGTTCTTC,CASSEVSSGSSRFF
TRBJ2-3,-,TRBV6-4,once,TGTGCCAGCAGTCCTGACCCCACAGATACGCAGTATTTT,CASSPDPTDTQYF
TRBJ2-6,TRBD1,TRBV5-1,-,TGCGCCAGCAGCCCGGGACAGGGGGCTGGGGCCAACGTCCTGACTTTC,CASSPGQGAGANVLTF
TRBJ2-2,-,TRBV4-1,-,TGCGCCAGCAGCTTCCCAGGGGAACAGGGTGGCACCGGGGAGCTGTTTTTT,CASSFPGEQGGTGELFF
TRBJ2-7,TRBD2,TRBV4-3,-,TGCGCCAGCAGCCAAGAATCGCGGGGGACCTACGAGCAGTACTTC,CASSQESRGTYEQYF
TRBJ2-1,TRBD2,TRBV5-5,once,TGTGCCAGCCCGGGACTAGCGGGTTACAATGAGCAGTTCTTC,CASPGLAGYNEQFF
TRBJ2-3,TRBD2,TRBV5-1,-,TGCGCCAGCAGACGAGCGGGGGGCGGCACAGATACGCAGTATTTT,CASRRAGGGTDTQYF
TRBJ2-7,-,TRBV5-4,-,TGTGCCAGCAGCTTCGGAGGAAGCACGTACGAGCAGTACTTC,CASSFGGSTYEQYF
TRBJ2-7,TRBD1,TRBV6-2/TRBV6-3,-,TGTGCCAGCAGCGCATCACAGGGGCCATCCTACGAGCAGTACTTC,CASSASQGPSYEQYF
TRBJ2-3,TRBD2,TRBV19,-,TGTGCCACCGTAGCGGGAGCCACAGATACGCAGTATTTT,CATVAGATDTQYF
TRBJ2-7,-,TRBV9,-,TGTGCCAGCAGCCAAGGGGGGTCCGACCGCTACGAGCAGTACTTC,CASSQGGSDRYEQYF
TRBJ2-3,-,TRBV27,-,TGTGCCAGCAGTTTCTTGCGGGCAGATACGCAGTATTTT,CASSFLRADTQYF
TRBJ2-1,-,TRBV2,-,TGTGCCAGCAGAGGGAGCAATGAGCAGTTCTTC,CASRGSNEQFF
TRBJ1-1,-,TRBV6-2/TRBV6-3,-,TGTGCCAGCAGCCTACAGGGTTTCAGCGTCGAAGCTTTCTTT,CASSLQGFSVEAFF
TRBJ2-3,TRBD2,TRBV7-2,-,TGTGCCAGCGGACTAGCGGGGTATTATCCAGATACGCAGTATTTT,CASGLAGYYPDTQYF
TRBJ1-1,-,TRBV2,-,TGTGCCAGCAGCCCCCCCGGGACGGCGAACACTGAAGCTTTCTTT,CASSPPGTANTEAFF
TRBJ1-6,-,TRBV28,-,TGTGCCAGCAGCTATTCTTCCGGGACCCCCTGGAATTCACCCCTCCACTTT,CASSYSSGTPWNSPLHF
TRBJ2-2,-,TRBV29-1,-,TGCAGCGTTGGCGGACCAAACTCGAACACCGGGGAGCTGTTTTTT,CSVGGPNSNTGELFF
TRBJ2-3,-,TRBV4-3,-,TGCGCCAGCAGCCAAGATTACCCAGTCTCTAGCACAGATACGCAGTATTTT,CASSQDYPVSSTDTQYF
TRBJ2-2,TRBD1,TRBV7-2,-,TGTGCCAGCAGCTTCGACAGGGGAGACACCGGGGAGCTGTTTTTT,CASSFDRGDTGELFF
TRBJ1-2,-,TRBV5-1,once,TGCGCCAGCAGCGTGGACAGCTATGGCTACACCTTC,CASSVDSYGYTF
TRBJ2-2,-,TRBV6-4,once,TGTGCCAGCAAGGGGGAGGCGGCAGGGACCGGGGAGCTGTTTTTT,CASKGEAAGTGELFF
TRBJ2-1,TRBD2,TRBV28,-,TGTGCCTCTGGGGGAGGGATCAATGAGCAGTTCTTC,CASGGGINEQFF
TRBJ2-3,TRBD2,TRBV28,-,TGTGCCAGCAGGACTAGCGGGCCCAGGCGGTATTTT,CASRTSGPRRYF
TRBJ1-6,-,TRBV28,-,TGTGCCAGCAGTTCCCCGAACTCACCCCTCCACTTT,CASSSPNSPLHF
TRBJ2-3,-,TRBV10-3,-,TGTGCCATCAGTGCCCCAGGGGGGCTAGCGGGAGATACGCAGTATTTT,CAISAPGGLAGDTQYF
TRBJ2-3,TRBD1,TRBV7-2,once,TGTGCCAGCAGCCTCGACTACACCGGGACAGCATACGAGGATACGCAGTATTTT,CASSLDYTGTAYEDTQYF